What follows are 14 T cell receptor beta chains derived from one specimen sequenced in a study of radiotherapy plus CTLA-4 blockade in lung cancer. Repertoires were generated with immunoSEQ multiplex PCR, while TCRdb's copy carries only in-frame clones and drops some. The data contain roughly 40,000 clones, nearly 80% of them singletons. The sample here was peripheral blood, taken from a patient treated with radiotherapy plus ipilimumab. These receptors all come from a human donor with non-small cell lung cancer that progressed on radiotherapy plus ipilimumab.

The chain uses TRBV2 and TRBJ2-1; the D gene is possibly TRBD1 (6 bases). The length of the CDR3 is 13 residues. Germline V lookup: CDR1 SNHLY, CDR2 FYNNEI. V lost 7 bases to trimming and J lost 4 bases, with 11 bases between them. The CDR3 region is CASTGTPYNEQFF. The DNA for the CDR3 is TGTGCCAGCACCGGGACACCTTACAATGAGCAGTTCTTC.

The chain employs TRBV5-1 and TRBJ2-7, with D possibly being TRBD2 (6 bases). CDR3 size: 14 residues. Germline CDR1 is SGHRS and CDR2 is YFSETQ. The V end was cut by 4 bases, the J end by 0 bases, with 11 bases between. The CDR3 protein is CASSPAGGSYEQYF. Written as DNA, the CDR3 is TGCGCCAGCAGCCCTGCCGGGGGCTCCTACGAGCAGTACTTC.

This chain connects TRBV10-3 to TRBJ1-2; tentatively, D is TRBD1 (5 bases). Germline values: CDR1 ENHRY, CDR2 SYGVKD. V dropped 2 bases and J dropped 1 base, with 17 bases sitting between them. The CDR3 extends over 17 amino acids. In DNA, the CDR3 is TGTGCCATCAGTGAGGGGGGGAGCGGAACCTTTAACTATGGCTACACCTTC. Residues: CAISEGGSGTFNYGYTF.

This chain links TRBV7-9 with TRBJ1-3; unclear D gene. Germline-derived CDR1 and CDR2 are SEHNR and FQNEAQ (reference sequence). The CDR3 runs 15 residues. The germline V and J ends were trimmed by 5 bases and 0 bases, with 11 bases remaining between them. DNA of the CDR3: TGTGCCAGCAGCCCCGGGCGGGCCTCTGGAAACACCATATATTTT. Translation: CASSPGRASGNTIYF.

The chain's CDR3 is CASSVGGGPGNTIYF. CDR3 nucleotide sequence: TGTGCCAGCAGCGTAGGGGGGGGTCCCGGAAACACCATATATTTT. The chain is built from TRBV9 and TRBJ1-3, with TRBD1 as a possible D gene (5 bases). This CDR3 comprises 15 residues. V was pared by 0 bases and J by 4 bases, with 11 bases between. CDR1 SGDLS and CDR2 YYNGEE come from the germline V gene.

The chain combines TRBV7-2 with TRBJ2-2, with 9 nucleotides matching TRBD2. From germline, CDR1 is SGHTA and CDR2 FQGNSA. The CDR3 contains 16 residues. Trimming removed 9 bases from V and 1 base from J; junction bases left unmatched: 9. The CDR3 sequence is CASYQAGGGNTGELFF. The CDR3 bases are TGTGCCAGTTACCAAGCGGGGGGCGGGAACACCGGGGAGCTGTTTTTT.

This clone was detected a few times. The V gene is TRBV6-6, the J gene TRBJ2-5, with a tentative D call TRBD1 (6 bases). Trimming stripped 6 bases from V and 1 base from J, with 9 bases between. Germline-derived CDR1 and CDR2 are MNHNY and SVGAGI (reference sequence). The CDR3 is made up of 13 amino acids. The CDR3 reads CASRDRGQETQYF. The CDR3, as DNA: TGTGCCAGCAGGGACAGAGGCCAAGAGACCCAGTACTTC.

In this sample, this clone turned up a few times. CDR3 sequence: CASSLGQLRWPQHF. For the CDR3, the DNA is TGTGCCAGTAGCCTCGGACAGCTGCGTTGGCCCCAGCATTTT. V is TRBV19 and J is TRBJ1-5; D is possibly TRBD1 (6 bases). Trimming took 6 bases from V and 9 from J, leaving 18 bases between them. Per germline, CDR1 LNHDA and CDR2 SQIVND (reference sequence). This CDR3 has 14 amino acids. Based on the CDR3 plus reference TRBV19 and TRBJ1-5, the full variable domain is DGGITQSPKYLFRKEGQNVTLSCEQNLNHDAMYWYRQDPGQGLRLIYYSQIVNDFQKGDIAEGYSVSREKKESFPLTVTSAQKNPTAFYLCASSLGQLRWPQHFGDGTRLSIL.

The chain joins TRBV5-5 to TRBJ2-3; 9 bases line up with TRBD2. The CDR3 extends over 15 amino acids. J gave up 3 bases and V 5 bases, and 7 bases lay outside the gene matches. From germline, CDR1 is SGHKS and CDR2 YYEKEE (reference sequence). The CDR3 here is CASSHSGGATDTQYF. In DNA, the CDR3 is TGTGCCAGCAGTCATAGCGGGGGTGCGACAGATACGCAGTATTTT.

J is TRBJ1-1 and V is TRBV5-4; 7 bases agree with TRBD1. V gave up 5 bases and J gave up 3 bases; unmatched junction bases: 4. The CDR3 runs 13 residues. Germline assignment: CDR1 SGHNT and CDR2 YYREEE (reference sequence). As DNA, the CDR3 is TGTGCCAGCAGACCCCAGGGGGACACTGAAGCTTTCTTT. Protein: CASRPQGDTEAFF.

V is TRBV19 and J is TRBJ1-5; tentatively, D is TRBD1 (5 bases). The germline V gene encodes CDR1 LNHDA and CDR2 SQIVND (reference sequence). The CDR3 totals 14 residues. V lost 1 base to trimming and J lost 5 bases, with 9 bases between them. The CDR3, as DNA: TGTGCCAGTAGTATAGTTCCAGGGCATCAGCCCCAGCATTTT. It yields the protein CASSIVPGHQPQHF.

The V and J genes are TRBV7-9 and TRBJ2-3; 8 positions agree with TRBD2. CDR1 is SEHNR and CDR2 is FQNEAQ in the germline V gene (reference sequence). The CDR3 extends over 16 amino acids. V shed 1 base, J shed 6 bases, and the junction held 9 bases outside the gene matches. CDR3 amino acids: CASSLGPGLGADTQYF. Here the CDR3 DNA reads TGTGCCAGCAGCTTAGGCCCGGGACTAGGGGCGGATACGCAGTATTTT.

The J gene is TRBJ2-7, the V gene TRBV11-1; a possible D gene is TRBD1 (5 bases). The CDR3 consists of 15 residues. The germline V and J ends were trimmed by 0 bases and 2 bases, with 11 bases remaining between them. From germline, CDR1 is SGHAT and CDR2 FQDESV (reference sequence). In DNA form, the CDR3 reads TGTGCCAGCAGCTTAGCCAGTTTGACAGCCTACGAGCAGTACTTC. Amino acid sequence: CASSLASLTAYEQYF. The variable domain in full, completed from reference TRBV11-1 and TRBJ2-7, reads EAEVAQSPRYKITEKSQAVAFWCDPISGHATLYWYRQILGQGPELLVQFQDESVVDDSQLPKDRFSAERLKGVDSTLKIQPAELGDSAMYLCASSLASLTAYEQYFGPGTRLTVT.

The genes are TRBV5-4 and TRBJ1-5; TRBD1 is a possible D gene (5 bases). V was clipped by 4 bases and J by 7 bases, with 12 bases between them. This CDR3 contains 13 residues. CDR1 and CDR2 (germline): SGHNT, YYREEE (reference sequence). Here the CDR3 DNA reads TGTGCCAGCAGCCGCGACAGAAACCAGCCCCAGCATTTT. Its protein product is CASSRDRNQPQHF.